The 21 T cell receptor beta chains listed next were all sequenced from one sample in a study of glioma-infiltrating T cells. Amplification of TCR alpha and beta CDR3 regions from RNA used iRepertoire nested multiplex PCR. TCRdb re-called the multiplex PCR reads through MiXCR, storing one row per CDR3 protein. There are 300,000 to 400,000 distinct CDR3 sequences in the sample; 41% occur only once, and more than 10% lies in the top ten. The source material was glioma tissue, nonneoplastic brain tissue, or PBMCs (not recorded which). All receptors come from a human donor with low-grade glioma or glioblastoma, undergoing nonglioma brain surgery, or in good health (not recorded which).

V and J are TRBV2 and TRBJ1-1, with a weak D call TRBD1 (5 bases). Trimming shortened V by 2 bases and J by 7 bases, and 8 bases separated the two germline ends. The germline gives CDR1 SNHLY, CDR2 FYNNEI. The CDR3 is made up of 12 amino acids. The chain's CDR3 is CASSEFRVEAFF. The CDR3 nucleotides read TGTGCCAGCAGTGAATTCAGGGTTGAAGCTTTCTTT.

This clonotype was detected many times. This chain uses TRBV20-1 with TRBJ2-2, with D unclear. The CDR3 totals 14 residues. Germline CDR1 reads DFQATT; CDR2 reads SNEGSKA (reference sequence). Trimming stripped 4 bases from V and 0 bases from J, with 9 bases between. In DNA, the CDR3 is TGCAGTGCTAAGCACCCCGCGAACACCGGGGAGCTGTTTTTT. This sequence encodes CSAKHPANTGELFF.

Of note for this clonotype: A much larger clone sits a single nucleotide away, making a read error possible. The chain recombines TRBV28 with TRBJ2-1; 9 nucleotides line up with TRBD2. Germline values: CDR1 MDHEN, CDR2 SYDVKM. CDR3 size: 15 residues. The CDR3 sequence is CPSSGAGGSYNEQFF. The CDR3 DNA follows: TGTCCCAGCAGTGGAGCGGGAGGATCCTACAATGAGCAGTTCTTC.

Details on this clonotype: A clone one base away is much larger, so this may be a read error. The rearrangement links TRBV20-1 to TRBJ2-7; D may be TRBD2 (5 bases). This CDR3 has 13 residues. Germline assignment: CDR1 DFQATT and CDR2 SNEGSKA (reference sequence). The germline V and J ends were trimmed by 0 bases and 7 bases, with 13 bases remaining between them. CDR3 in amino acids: CSARDFRDDEQYF. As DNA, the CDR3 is TGCAGTGCTAGAGATTTTCGGGATGATGAGCAGTACTTC.

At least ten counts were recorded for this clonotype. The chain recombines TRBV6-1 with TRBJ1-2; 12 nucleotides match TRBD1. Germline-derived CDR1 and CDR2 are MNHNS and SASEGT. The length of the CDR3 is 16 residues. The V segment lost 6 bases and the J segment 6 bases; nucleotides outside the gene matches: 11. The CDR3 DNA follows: TGTGCCAGCAGAGACTATACCGGGACAGGGGGCAATGGCTACACCTTC. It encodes CASRDYTGTGGNGYTF.

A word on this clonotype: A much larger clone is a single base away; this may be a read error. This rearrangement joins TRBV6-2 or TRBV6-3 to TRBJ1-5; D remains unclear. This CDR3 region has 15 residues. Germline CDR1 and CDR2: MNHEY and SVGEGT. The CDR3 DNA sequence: TGTGCCAGCAGGAGAGAGGACTATAGCAATCAGCCCCATCATTTT. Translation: CASRREDYSNQPHHF.

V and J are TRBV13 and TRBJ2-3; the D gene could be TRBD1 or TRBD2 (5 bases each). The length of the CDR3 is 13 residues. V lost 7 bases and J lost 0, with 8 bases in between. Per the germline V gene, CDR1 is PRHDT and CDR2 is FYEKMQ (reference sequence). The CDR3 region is CASTRDSTDTQYF. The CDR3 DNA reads TGTGCCAGCACCCGGGACAGCACAGATACGCAGTATTTT.

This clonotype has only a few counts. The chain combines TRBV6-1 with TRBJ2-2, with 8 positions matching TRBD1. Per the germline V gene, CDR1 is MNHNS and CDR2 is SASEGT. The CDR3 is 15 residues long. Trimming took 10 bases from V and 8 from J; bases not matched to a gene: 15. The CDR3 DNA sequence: TGTGCCACCCAGGGAGACAGGGGTTCTAGAGGGGAGCTGTTTTTT. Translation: CATQGDRGSRGELFF.

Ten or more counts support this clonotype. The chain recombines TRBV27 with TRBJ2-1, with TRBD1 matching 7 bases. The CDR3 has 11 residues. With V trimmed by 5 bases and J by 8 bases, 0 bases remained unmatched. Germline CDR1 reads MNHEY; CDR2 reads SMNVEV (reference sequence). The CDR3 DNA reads TGTGCCAGCAGTCAGGGGGATGAGCAGTTCTTC. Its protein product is CASSQGDEQFF.

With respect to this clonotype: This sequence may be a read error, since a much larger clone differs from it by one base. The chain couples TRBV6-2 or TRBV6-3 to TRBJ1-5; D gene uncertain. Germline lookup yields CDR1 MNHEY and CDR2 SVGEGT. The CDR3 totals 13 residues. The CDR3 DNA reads TGTGCCAGAAGTTACTCGGGGTGGCAGCCCCAGCATTTT. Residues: CARSYSGWQPQHF.

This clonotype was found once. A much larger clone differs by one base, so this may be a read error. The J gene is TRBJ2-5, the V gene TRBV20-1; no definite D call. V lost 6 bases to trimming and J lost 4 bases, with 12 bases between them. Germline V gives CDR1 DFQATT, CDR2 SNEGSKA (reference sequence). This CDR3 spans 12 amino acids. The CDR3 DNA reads TGCAGTGCATATTCCAAGGGAGAGACCCAGTACTTC. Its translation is CSAYSKGETQYF.

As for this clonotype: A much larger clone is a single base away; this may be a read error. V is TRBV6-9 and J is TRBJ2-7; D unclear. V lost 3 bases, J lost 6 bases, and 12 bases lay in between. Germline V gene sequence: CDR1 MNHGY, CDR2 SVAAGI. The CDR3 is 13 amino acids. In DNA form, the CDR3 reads TGTGCCAGCAGTTACGCCGTAAGCACCGAGCAGTACTTC. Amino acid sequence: CASSYAVSTEQYF.

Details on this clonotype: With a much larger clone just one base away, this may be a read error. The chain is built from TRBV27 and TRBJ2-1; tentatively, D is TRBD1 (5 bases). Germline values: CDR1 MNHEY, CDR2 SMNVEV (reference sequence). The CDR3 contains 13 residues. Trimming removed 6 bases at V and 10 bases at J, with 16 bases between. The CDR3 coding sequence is TGTGCCAGCAGCTCTGGGGCCAACTACGAGCAGTTCTTC. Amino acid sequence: CASSSGANYEQFF.

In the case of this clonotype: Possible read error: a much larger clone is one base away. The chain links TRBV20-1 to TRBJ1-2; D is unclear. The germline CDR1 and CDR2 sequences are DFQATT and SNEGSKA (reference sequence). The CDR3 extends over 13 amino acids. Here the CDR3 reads CSTRSAVDYGYTF. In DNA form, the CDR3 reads TGCAGTACTAGGTCGGCAGTCGACTATGGCTACACCTTC.

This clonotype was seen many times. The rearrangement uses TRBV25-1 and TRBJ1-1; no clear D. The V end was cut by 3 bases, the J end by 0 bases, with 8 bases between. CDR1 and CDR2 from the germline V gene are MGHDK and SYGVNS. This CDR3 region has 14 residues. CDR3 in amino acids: CASSDYGLNTEAFF. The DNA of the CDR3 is TGTGCCAGCAGTGATTACGGATTGAACACTGAAGCTTTCTTT.

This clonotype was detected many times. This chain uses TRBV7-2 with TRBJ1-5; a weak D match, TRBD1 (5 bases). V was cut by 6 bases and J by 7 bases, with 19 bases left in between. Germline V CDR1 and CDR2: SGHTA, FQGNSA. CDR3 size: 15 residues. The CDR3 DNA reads TGTGCCAGCAGACCGGGACGGACCTCAGGACAGCCCCAGCATTTT. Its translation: CASRPGRTSGQPQHF.

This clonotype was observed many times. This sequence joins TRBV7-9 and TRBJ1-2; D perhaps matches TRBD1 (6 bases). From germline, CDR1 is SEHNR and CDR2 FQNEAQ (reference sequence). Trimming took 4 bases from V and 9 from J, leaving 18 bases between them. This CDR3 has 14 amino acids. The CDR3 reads CASSYGMSGESYTF. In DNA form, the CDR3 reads TGTGCCAGCAGCTACGGAATGTCAGGGGAGAGCTACACCTTC. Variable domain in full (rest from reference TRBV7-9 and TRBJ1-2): DTGVSQNPRHKITKRGQNVTFRCDPISEHNRLYWYRQTLGQGPEFLTYFQNEAQLEKSRLLSDRFSAERPKGSFSTLEIQRTEQGDSAMYLCASSYGMSGESYTFGSGTRLTVV.

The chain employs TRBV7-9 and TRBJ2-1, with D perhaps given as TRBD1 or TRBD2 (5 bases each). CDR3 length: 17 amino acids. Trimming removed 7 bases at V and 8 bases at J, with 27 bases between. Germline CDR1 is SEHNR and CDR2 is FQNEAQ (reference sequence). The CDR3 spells CASKENPRTGRGDEQFF. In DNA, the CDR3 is TGTGCCAGCAAGGAAAACCCCCGGACGGGGCGCGGCGATGAGCAGTTCTTC.

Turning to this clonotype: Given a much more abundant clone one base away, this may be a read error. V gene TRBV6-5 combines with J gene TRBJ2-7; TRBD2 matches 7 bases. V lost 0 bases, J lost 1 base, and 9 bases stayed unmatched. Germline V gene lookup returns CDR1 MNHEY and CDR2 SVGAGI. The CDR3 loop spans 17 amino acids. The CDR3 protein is CASSYSSSGIFSYEQYF. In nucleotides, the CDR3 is TGTGCCAGCAGTTACTCGAGCAGCGGGATATTTTCCTACGAGCAGTACTTC.

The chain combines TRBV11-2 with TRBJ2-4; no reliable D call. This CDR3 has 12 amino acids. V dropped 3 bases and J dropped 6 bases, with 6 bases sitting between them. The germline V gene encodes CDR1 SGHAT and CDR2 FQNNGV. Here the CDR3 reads CASSFGGNIQYF. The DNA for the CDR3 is TGTGCCAGCAGCTTCGGTGGAAACATTCAGTACTTC.

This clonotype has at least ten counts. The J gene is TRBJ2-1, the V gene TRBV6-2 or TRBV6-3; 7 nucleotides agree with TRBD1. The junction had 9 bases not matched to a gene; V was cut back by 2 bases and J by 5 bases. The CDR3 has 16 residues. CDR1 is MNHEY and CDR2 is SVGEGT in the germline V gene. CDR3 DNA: TGTGCCAGCAGTTACGCAGGCAGGGGGTACAACAATGAGCAGTTCTTC. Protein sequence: CASSYAGRGYNNEQFF.